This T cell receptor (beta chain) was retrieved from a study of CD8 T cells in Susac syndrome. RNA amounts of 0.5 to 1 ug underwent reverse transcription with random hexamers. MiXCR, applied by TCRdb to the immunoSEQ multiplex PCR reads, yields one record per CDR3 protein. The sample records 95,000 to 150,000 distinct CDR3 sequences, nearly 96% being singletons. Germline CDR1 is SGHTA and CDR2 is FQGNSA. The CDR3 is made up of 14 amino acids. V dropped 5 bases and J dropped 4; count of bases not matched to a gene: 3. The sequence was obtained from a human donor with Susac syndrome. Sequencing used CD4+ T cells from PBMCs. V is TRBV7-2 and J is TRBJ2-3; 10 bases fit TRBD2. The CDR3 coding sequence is TGTGCCAGCAGCCAGCGGGAGGGCGCAGATACGCAGTATTTT. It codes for CASSQREGADTQYF.